This T cell receptor beta chain was found in a study of PD-1 blockade in mismatch repair-deficient tumors. For the study at large: All were previously treated, progressing patients with around eleven mismatch repair-deficient cancer types.

The repertoire was sequenced with immunoSEQ multiplex PCR; TCRdb's copy has only in-frame clones and lacks some. Among around 38,000 clones listed, 79% were seen once. V trimming: 0 bases; J trimming: 5 bases; junction bases outside the gene matches: 7. Per germline, CDR1 SGHTS and CDR2 YDEGEE. The CDR3 runs to 15 residues. TCR sequencing covered a few patients who responded to pembrolizumab. The source was peripheral blood, collected 4 weeks after starting pembrolizumab. The chain is built from TRBV5-8 and TRBJ2-7; 8 nucleotides line up with TRBD1. The TCR sequence derives from an adult with mismatch repair-deficient cancer. CDR3 DNA: TGTGCCAGCAGCTTGGGGACAGGGATGATCGACGAGCAGTACTTC. As protein: CASSLGTGMIDEQYF.